This T cell receptor (beta chain) derives from a study of breast tumors, draining lymph nodes, adjacent tissues. Breast cancer patients provided tissue from their axillary draining lymph nodes. V shed 7 bases, J shed 3 bases, and the junction held 11 bases outside the gene matches. The germline gives CDR1 DFQATT, CDR2 SNEGSKA (reference sequence). This CDR3 has 14 amino acids. In the case of this clonotype: This could be a read error, since a much larger clone is one nucleotide away. The CDR3 does not end in the conserved phenylalanine or tryptophan, so this is likely a read error.

TCRdb called the multiplex PCR reads again in MiXCR, with one record for every CDR3 protein. The table lists over 250,000 distinct CDR3 sequences, around 30% of them singletons. This sequence was found in a female donor with breast cancer. Some clones in this sample may be carry-over from other donors' samples. This chain joins TRBV20-1 and TRBJ2-7; TRBD2 matches 8 bases. Source material: axillary lymph node tissue. The CDR3 is CSVISGIGGYEQYL. The CDR3 region has the DNA TGCAGTGTTATTAGCGGGATTGGCGGCTACGAGCAGTACCTC.